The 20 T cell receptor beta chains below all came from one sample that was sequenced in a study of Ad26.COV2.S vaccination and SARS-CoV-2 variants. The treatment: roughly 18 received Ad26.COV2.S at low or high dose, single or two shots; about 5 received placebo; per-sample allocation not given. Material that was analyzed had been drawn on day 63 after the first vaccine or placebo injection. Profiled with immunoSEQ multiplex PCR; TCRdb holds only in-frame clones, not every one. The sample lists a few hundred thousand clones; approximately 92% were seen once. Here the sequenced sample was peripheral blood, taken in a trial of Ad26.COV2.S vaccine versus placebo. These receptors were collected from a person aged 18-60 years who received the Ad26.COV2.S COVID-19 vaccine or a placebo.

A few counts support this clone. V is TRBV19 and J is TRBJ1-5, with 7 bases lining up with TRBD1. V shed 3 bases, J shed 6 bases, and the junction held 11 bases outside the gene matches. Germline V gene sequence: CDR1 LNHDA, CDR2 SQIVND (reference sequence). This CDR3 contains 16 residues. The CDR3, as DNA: TGTGCCAGTAGTATGGGTGGCAGGGGGACGGGTCAGCCCCAGCATTTT. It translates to CASSMGGRGTGQPQHF. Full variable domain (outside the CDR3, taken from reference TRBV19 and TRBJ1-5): DGGITQSPKYLFRKEGQNVTLSCEQNLNHDAMYWYRQDPGQGLRLIYYSQIVNDFQKGDIAEGYSVSREKKESFPLTVTSAQKNPTAFYLCASSMGGRGTGQPQHFGDGTRLSIL.

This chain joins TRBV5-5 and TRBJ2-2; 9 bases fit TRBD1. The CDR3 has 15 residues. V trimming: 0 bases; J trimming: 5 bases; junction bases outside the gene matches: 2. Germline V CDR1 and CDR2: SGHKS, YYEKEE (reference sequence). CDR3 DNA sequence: TGTGCCAGCAGCTTGGAAGGGACAGGGACCGGGGAGCTGTTTTTT. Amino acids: CASSLEGTGTGELFF.

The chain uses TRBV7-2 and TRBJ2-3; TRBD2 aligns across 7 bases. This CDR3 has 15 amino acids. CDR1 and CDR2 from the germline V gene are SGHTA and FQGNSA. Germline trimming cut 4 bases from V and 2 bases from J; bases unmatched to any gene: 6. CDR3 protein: CASSSLAPDTDTQYF. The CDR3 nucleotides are TGTGCCAGCAGCTCACTAGCGCCGGACACAGATACGCAGTATTTT.

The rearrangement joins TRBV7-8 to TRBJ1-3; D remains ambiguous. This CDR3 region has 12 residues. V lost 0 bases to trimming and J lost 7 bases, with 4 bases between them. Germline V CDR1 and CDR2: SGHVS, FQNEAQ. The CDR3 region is CASSLAGNTIYF. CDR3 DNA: TGTGCCAGCAGCTTAGCGGGGAACACCATATATTTT.

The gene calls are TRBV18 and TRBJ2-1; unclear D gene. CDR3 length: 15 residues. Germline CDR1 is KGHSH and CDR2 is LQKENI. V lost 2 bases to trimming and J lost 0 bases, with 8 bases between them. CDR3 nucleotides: TGTGCCAGCTCACCAAAGTCAGGCTCCTACAATGAGCAGTTCTTC. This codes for CASSPKSGSYNEQFF.

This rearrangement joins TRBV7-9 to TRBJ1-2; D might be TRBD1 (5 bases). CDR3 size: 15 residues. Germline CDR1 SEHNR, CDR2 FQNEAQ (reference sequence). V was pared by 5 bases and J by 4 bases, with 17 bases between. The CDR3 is CASSPGVGFLYGYTF. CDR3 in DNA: TGTGCCAGCAGCCCGGGGGTAGGTTTTCTCTATGGCTACACCTTC.

This CDR3 reads CASRNSLGTDTQYF. Written as DNA, the CDR3 is TGTGCCAGCAGGAACTCCCTGGGCACAGATACGCAGTATTTT. The chain links TRBV27 to TRBJ2-3; D is ambiguous. This CDR3 spans 14 amino acids. Germline-derived CDR1 and CDR2 are MNHEY and SMNVEV (reference sequence). V was pared by 6 bases and J by 1 base, with 11 bases between.

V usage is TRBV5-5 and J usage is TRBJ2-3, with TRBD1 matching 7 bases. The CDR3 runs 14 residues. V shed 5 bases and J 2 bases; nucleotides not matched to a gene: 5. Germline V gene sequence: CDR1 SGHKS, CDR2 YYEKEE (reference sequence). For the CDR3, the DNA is TGTGCCAGCAGTGGGACAGCTACCACAGATACGCAGTATTTT. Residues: CASSGTATTDTQYF.

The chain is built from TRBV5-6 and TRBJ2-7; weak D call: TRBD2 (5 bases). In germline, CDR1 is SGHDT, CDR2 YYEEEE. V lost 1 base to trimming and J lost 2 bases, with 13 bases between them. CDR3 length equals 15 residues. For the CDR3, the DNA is TGTGCCAGCAGCTTGCCGCGGGCAACCACCTACGAGCAGTACTTC. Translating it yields CASSLPRATTYEQYF.

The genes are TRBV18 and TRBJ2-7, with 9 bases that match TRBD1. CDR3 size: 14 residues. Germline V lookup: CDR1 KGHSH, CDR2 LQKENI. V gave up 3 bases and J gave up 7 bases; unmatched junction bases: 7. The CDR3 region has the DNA TGTGCCAGCTCACCGGGACAGGGCCGTAGGGAGCAGTACTTC. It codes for CASSPGQGRREQYF.

DNA for the CDR3: TGCGCCAGTCGGCCAGGGGGCGCAAACACCGGGGAGCTGTTTTTT. Amino acid sequence: CASRPGGANTGELFF. The gene calls are TRBV5-1 and TRBJ2-2; TRBD1 matches at 8 bases. There are 15 residues in the CDR3. J gave up 2 bases and V 8 bases, and 8 bases lay outside the gene matches. Germline V gene data show CDR1 as SGHRS and CDR2 as YFSETQ.

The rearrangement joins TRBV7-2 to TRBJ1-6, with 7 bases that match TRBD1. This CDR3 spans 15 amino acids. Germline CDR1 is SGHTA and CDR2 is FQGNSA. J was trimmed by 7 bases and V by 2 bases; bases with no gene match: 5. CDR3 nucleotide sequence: TGTGCCAGCAGCTTATTCCGACAGGGAAATTCACCCCTCCACTTT. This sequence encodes CASSLFRQGNSPLHF.

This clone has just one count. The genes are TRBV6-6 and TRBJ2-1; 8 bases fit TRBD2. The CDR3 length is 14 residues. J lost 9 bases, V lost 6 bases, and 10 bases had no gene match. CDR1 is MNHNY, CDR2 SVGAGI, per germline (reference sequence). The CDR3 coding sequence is TGTGCCAGCAGGAGTGGCGGGGGGAGCAGTGAGCAGTTCTTC. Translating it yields CASRSGGGSSEQFF.

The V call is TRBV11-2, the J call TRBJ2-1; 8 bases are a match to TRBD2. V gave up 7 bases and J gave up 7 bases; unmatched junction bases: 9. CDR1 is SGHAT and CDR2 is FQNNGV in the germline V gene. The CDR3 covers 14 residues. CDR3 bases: TGTGCCAGCATCCATTCGGGGGGGAGGAATGAGCAGTTCTTC. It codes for CASIHSGGRNEQFF.

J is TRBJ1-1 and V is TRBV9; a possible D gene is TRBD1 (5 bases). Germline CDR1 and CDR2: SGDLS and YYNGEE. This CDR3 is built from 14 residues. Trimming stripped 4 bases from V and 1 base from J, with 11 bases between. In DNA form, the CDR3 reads TGTGCCAGCAGCACGGTAACAGGGAACACTGAAGCTTTCTTT. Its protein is CASSTVTGNTEAFF.

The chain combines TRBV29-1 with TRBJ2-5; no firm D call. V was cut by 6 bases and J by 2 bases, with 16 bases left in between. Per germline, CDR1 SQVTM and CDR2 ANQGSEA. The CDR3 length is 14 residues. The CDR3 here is CSVGLGFAQETQYF. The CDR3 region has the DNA TGCAGCGTGGGCCTTGGATTCGCGCAAGAGACCCAGTACTTC.

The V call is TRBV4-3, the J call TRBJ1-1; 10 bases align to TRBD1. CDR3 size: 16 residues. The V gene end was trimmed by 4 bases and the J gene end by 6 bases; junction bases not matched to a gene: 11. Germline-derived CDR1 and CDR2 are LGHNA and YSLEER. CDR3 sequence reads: CASSRETGGAQPEAFF. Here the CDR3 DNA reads TGCGCCAGCAGCCGGGAGACAGGGGGCGCCCAGCCTGAAGCTTTCTTT.

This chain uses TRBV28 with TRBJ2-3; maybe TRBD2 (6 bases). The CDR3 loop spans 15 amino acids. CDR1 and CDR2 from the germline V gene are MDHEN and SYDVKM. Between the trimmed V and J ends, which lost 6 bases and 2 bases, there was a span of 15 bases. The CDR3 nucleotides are TGTGCCAGCAGCCTACTAGCATCTCCCACAGATACGCAGTATTTT. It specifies CASSLLASPTDTQYF.

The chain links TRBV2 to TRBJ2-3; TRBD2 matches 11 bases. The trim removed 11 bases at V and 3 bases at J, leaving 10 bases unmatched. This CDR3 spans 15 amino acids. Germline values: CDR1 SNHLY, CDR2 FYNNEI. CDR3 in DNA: TGTGCCTCCACCGAACTAGCGGGGGCAACAGATACGCAGTATTTT. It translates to CASTELAGATDTQYF. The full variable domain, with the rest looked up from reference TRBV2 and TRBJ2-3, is EPEVTQTPSHQVTQMGQEVILRCVPISNHLYFYWYRQILGQKVEFLVSFYNNEISEKSEIFDDQFSVERPDGSNFTLKIRSTKLEDSAMYFCASTELAGATDTQYFGPGTRLTVL.

The CDR3 nucleotides are TGTGCCAGCACCCAGGGACAGTCCCTAAAGAACACCGGGGAGCTGTTTTTT. Translating gives CASTQGQSLKNTGELFF. The V call is TRBV27, the J call TRBJ2-2; 7 nucleotides align to TRBD1. The V gene end was trimmed by 7 bases and the J gene end by 1 base; junction bases not matched to a gene: 12. Germline CDR1 MNHEY, CDR2 SMNVEV (reference sequence). The length of the CDR3 is 17 residues.